This T cell receptor beta chain originates from a study of cytotoxic CD8 clonotypes in ibrutinib-treated CLL. Sequencing was performed with immunoSEQ multiplex PCR; in TCRdb, only in-frame clones are kept and a portion is missing. The sample has about 130,000 clones, approximately 80% seen once. V gave up 3 bases and J gave up 1 base, with 17 bases separating them. Germline CDR1 reads ENHRY; CDR2 reads SYGVKD. The CDR3 consists of 17 residues. Specimen: PBMCs, collected after 12 months of ibrutinib treatment. J is TRBJ2-3 and V is TRBV10-3, with D possibly matching TRBD2 (6 bases). This receptor was identified in a human donor with chronic lymphocytic leukemia. CDR3 amino acids: CAISDSRLDGGTDTQYF. CDR3 DNA: TGTGCCATCAGTGATTCCCGACTAGACGGGGGCACAGATACGCAGTATTTT.